The source of this T cell receptor (beta chain) is a study of blood T cell repertoires in COVID-19. At the level of the study: The United States, Italy and Spain supplied acute and convalescent COVID-19 samples. PBMCs, B-cell-depleted T cells, or T cells were the source of the cDNA or gDNA that made up the material.

Enrolled during active infection, Seattle patients were then followed longitudinally. Germline CDR1 is MNHEY and CDR2 is SVGAGI. CDR3 size: 13 residues. V shed 7 bases and J shed 4 bases, with 11 bases lying between them. In the original workflow: Amplified reference gene primers provided the basis for estimating nucleated cell counts. Only in-frame clones appear in the TCRdb table, and some are missing; sequencing was by immunoSEQ multiplex PCR. The DNA was the basis for D and trimming; V, J and clone size are from that table. The top ten clones hold 5.4% of a sample with approximately 150,000 clones, 70% to 90% of them seen once.

This clonotype originated in a woman in her fifties or sixties with COVID-19, enrolled during active disease. The chain has TRBV6-5 and TRBJ1-5; possibly TRBD1 for D (6 bases). The sample comprised peripheral blood. In DNA, the CDR3 is TGTGCCAGCAAAAGGACAGTTAATCAGCCCCAGCATTTT. This translates into CASKRTVNQPQHF.